The clone carrying this TCR beta chain was recorded many times. The antigen remains undetermined. Since all of the isolated RNA was reverse transcribed, expressed TCRB transcripts were what got sequenced. Libraries were prepared by immunoSEQ multiplex PCR; TCRdb keeps only in-frame clonotypes and omits some of them. The sample holds 130,000 or so clones, about 10% seen once. Naive, central memory, regulatory and stem cell-like memory cells within the CD4+ compartment were sorted using CD45RO/CCR7/CD25/CD127/CD95/CD27. The sample belongs to a study of beta chain features in type 1 diabetes. V lost 8 bases, J lost 5 bases, and 4 bases stayed unmatched. Germline values: CDR1 GTSNPN, CDR2 SVGIG (reference sequence). This CDR3 is 11 amino acids long. Regarding the study as a whole: Naive, central memory and Treg TCRB repertoires seemed to resemble each other more closely in patients than they did in healthy donors. Cells that show high TCR expression could be over-represented by cDNA sequencing. It was not settled here whether HLA type affects TCRB rearrangement.

The receptor's source is a young man in good health. Sequenced: central memory CD4+ T cells from blood. The chain joins TRBV30 to TRBJ2-3; 7 positions agree with TRBD1. The CDR3 is CAEGARDTQYF. In DNA form, the CDR3 reads TGTGCCGAGGGGGCGAGAGATACGCAGTATTTT.